Following are 16 T cell receptor beta chains from one sample sequenced in a study of control samples from healthy donors and cancer patients. Sequenced by immunoSEQ multiplex PCR; TCRdb stores in-frame clones only, minus some. This sample has 200,000 or so clones, with 85% to 95% found just once. The source material was blood. The source of these receptors is a man aged 45-65 years in good health.

V usage is TRBV2 and J usage is TRBJ2-7; D ambiguous. With 4 bases removed from V and 10 bases from J, the gap between germline ends came to 14 bases. Per germline, CDR1 SNHLY and CDR2 FYNNEI. The CDR3 spans 12 residues. CDR3 nucleotides: TGTGCCAGCAGTGGGTCCGGGCCCCACCAGTACGTC. Translation gives CASSGSGPHQYV.

On this clone: The junction does not match germline at one end; this may be a read error. The chain combines TRBV28 with TRBJ1-1, with 7 positions matching TRBD1. This CDR3 is built from 14 residues. In germline, CDR1 is MDHEN, CDR2 SYDVKM. The CDR3 reads CASSSLTTRQGLSF. In nucleotides, the CDR3 is TGTGCCAGCAGTTCACTCACGACTAGACAGGGTCTATCCTTT.

The V and J genes are TRBV29-1 and TRBJ1-1; 7 positions match TRBD1. CDR1 and CDR2 (germline): SQVTM, ANQGSEA. The V segment lost 4 bases and the J segment 4 bases; nucleotides outside the gene matches: 12. This CDR3 has 15 amino acids. The CDR3 sequence: CSVGSRDRDSTEAFF. CDR3 nucleotides: TGCAGCGTTGGGAGTCGAGACAGGGATTCCACTGAAGCTTTCTTT.

The J gene is TRBJ2-7, the V gene TRBV7-2; D possibly uses TRBD1 or TRBD2 (5 bases each). V was cut by 7 bases and J by 2 bases, with 18 bases left in between. CDR3 length equals 15 residues. Per germline, CDR1 SGHTA and CDR2 FQGNSA. CDR3 sequence reads: CASTYSTGRTYEQYF. As DNA, the CDR3 is TGTGCCAGCACCTATTCGACGGGACGGACCTACGAGCAGTACTTC.

V and J are TRBV14 and TRBJ2-7; D uncertain. This CDR3 has 12 amino acids. V was shortened by 6 bases and J by 3 bases, with 9 bases between the two germline ends. The germline CDR1 and CDR2 sequences are SGHDN and FVKESK. This CDR3 reads CASSLGRYEQYV. CDR3 nucleotide sequence: TGTGCCAGCAGTCTAGGGCGCTACGAGCAGTACGTC.

J is TRBJ1-6 and V is TRBV5-6, with TRBD1 identical over 7 bases. The CDR3 is 16 residues long. Germline V gives CDR1 SGHDT, CDR2 YYEEEE. J lost 7 bases, V lost 4 bases, and 11 bases had no gene match. In DNA, the CDR3 is TGTGCCAGCAGCGATACGACCGGGACAGCCAATTCACCCCTCCACTTT. This sequence encodes CASSDTTGTANSPLHF.

The chain couples TRBV5-1 to TRBJ1-2; TRBD1 agrees at 9 bases. J lost 7 bases, V lost 0 bases, and 10 bases had no gene match. The CDR3 is 16 amino acids. Germline CDR1 is SGHRS and CDR2 is YFSETQ. The CDR3 protein is CASSLASRQGVSGYTF. In DNA, the CDR3 is TGCGCCAGCAGCTTGGCCTCCCGACAGGGGGTTAGTGGCTACACCTTC.

Concerning this clone: Other DNA sequences in the same sample also yield this CDR3. CDR3 nucleotides: TGCGCCAGCAGCTTGGAAGGGGGATCTGGAAACACCATATATTTT. Encoded protein: CASSLEGGSGNTIYF. The chain joins TRBV5-1 to TRBJ1-3; TRBD1 might be the D (6 bases). Looked up from germline, CDR1 is SGHRS and CDR2 is YFSETQ. This CDR3 is 15 amino acids long. Trimming shortened V by 0 bases and J by 1 base, and 8 bases separated the two germline ends.

The rearrangement links TRBV30 to TRBJ2-3; no clear D gene. Deletions cut 0 bases from V and 3 bases from J, with 13 bases between. CDR1 and CDR2 (germline): GTSNPN, SVGIG (reference sequence). CDR3 length: 15 residues. This CDR3 reads CAWSVAVLRTDTQYF. The DNA of the CDR3 is TGTGCCTGGAGTGTTGCCGTATTGAGGACAGATACGCAGTATTTT.

This clone was seen only a few times. This chain connects TRBV28 to TRBJ1-1; weak D call: TRBD1 (5 bases). The CDR3 is made up of 14 amino acids. Trimming cost V 5 bases and J 0 bases, with 10 bases left between them. Germline values: CDR1 MDHEN, CDR2 SYDVKM. For the CDR3, the DNA is TGTGCCAGCAGTCCCGACAGAGTGAACACTGAAGCTTTCTTT. Translation: CASSPDRVNTEAFF.

This chain uses TRBV19 with TRBJ2-2; D is undetermined. This CDR3 comprises 15 residues. CDR1 and CDR2 from the germline V gene are LNHDA and SQIVND (reference sequence). V lost 3 bases to trimming and J lost 6 bases, with 14 bases between them. The CDR3: CASSIIPPAPGELFF. Here the CDR3 DNA reads TGTGCCAGTAGTATCATTCCTCCGGCGCCCGGGGAGCTGTTTTTT.

The gene calls are TRBV7-2 and TRBJ1-1; unclear D gene. The germline V gene has CDR1 SGHTA and CDR2 FQGNSA. Trimming removed 5 bases from V and 5 bases from J, with 9 bases in between. The CDR3 extends over 12 amino acids. Written as DNA, the CDR3 is TGTGCCAGCAGCCATCGAGGGACTGAAGCTTTCTTT. Amino acid sequence: CASSHRGTEAFF. Supplemented by reference TRBV7-2 and TRBJ1-1, the full variable domain reads GAGVSQSPSNKVTEKGKDVELRCDPISGHTALYWYRQSLGQGLEFLIYFQGNSAPDKSGLPSDRFSAERTGGSVSTLTIQRTQQEDSAVYLCASSHRGTEAFFGQGTRLTVV.

This clone was observed a handful of times. The gene calls are TRBV12-3 or TRBV12-4 and TRBJ2-7, with D possibly being TRBD1 (6 bases). This CDR3 has 13 amino acids. V lost 7 bases and J lost 0, with 10 bases in between. CDR3 sequence reads: CASKRTDSYEQYF. In nucleotides, the CDR3 is TGTGCCAGCAAACGGACAGACTCCTACGAGCAGTACTTC.

The genes are TRBV3-1 (or the pseudogene TRBV3-2) and TRBJ2-1; 9 nucleotides line up with TRBD2. Germline trimming cut 2 bases from V and 6 bases from J; bases unmatched to any gene: 8. CDR1 and CDR2 from the germline V gene are LGHDT and YNNKEL (reference sequence). The CDR3 sequence is 16 residues long. CDR3 nucleotide sequence: TGTGCCAGCAGCCAATACCTAGCGGGACCAATCAATGAGCAGTTCTTC. It yields the protein CASSQYLAGPINEQFF.

The chain's CDR3 is CASRPAGAPETQYF. The CDR3 bases are TGCGCCTCGCGCCCAGCGGGGGCCCCTGAGACCCAGTACTTC. The chain joins TRBV10-2 to TRBJ2-5; 8 bases line up with TRBD2. The germline V gene encodes CDR1 WSHSY and CDR2 SAAADI. The length of the CDR3 is 14 residues. Germline trimming cut 11 bases from V and 5 bases from J; bases unmatched to any gene: 13.

The CDR3, as DNA: TGCGCCAGCAGTGACAAACTAGCGGGGGGGCAAGAGACCCAGTACTTC. It yields the protein CASSDKLAGGQETQYF. The V call is TRBV10-2, the J call TRBJ2-5; 13 positions agree with TRBD2. V was clipped by 3 bases and J by 2 bases; unmatched bases: 3. The CDR3 is 16 amino acids. The germline CDR1 and CDR2 sequences are WSHSY and SAAADI.